This T cell receptor (beta chain) is from a study of blood T cell repertoires in COVID-19. Study-level information: COVID-19 samples from acute and convalescent phases originated in the United States, Italy and Spain.

Only in-frame clones appear in the TCRdb table, and some are missing; sequencing was by immunoSEQ multiplex PCR. This table has 200,000 or so clones, roughly 90% appearing once. V was shortened by 10 bases and J by 12 bases, with 19 bases between the two germline ends. CDR3 length equals 12 residues. The germline CDR1 and CDR2 sequences are LNHDA and SQIVND (reference sequence). The study drew participants aged about 18 to 89 years from about two dozen US areas. Researchers sorted participants into cohorts using their self-reported clinical history. Resolution of symptoms, clearance, or two negative PCRs was present in recovered Cohort 3 donors.

This rearrangement joins TRBV19 to TRBJ1-5; D uncertain. The specimen sequenced was PBMCs or T cells enriched from blood (not recorded which). This TCR derives from a woman aged 25 to 39 who had recovered from COVID-19. In DNA form, the CDR3 reads TGTGCCACCCAAGCCGGTGCCACGAACCAGCATTTT. Amino acids: CATQAGATNQHF.